Listed below are T cell receptor beta chains from one sample, sequenced in a study of vaccination and CD4 T cells after COVID-19. Which antigens these TCRs recognize remains unknown. TCRdb used MiXCR to reprocess the PCR reads, holding one entry per CDR3 protein. Of about 7,000 distinct CDR3 sequences listed, approximately 31% are singletons. The sequenced sample consisted of CD4+ T cells from blood, cultured in vitro. The source of these receptors is a human donor in good health. Both conserved end residues are part of each CDR3.

J: TRBJ2-7
V: TRBV11-2
CDR3: CASSRGGVSSYEQYF

J: TRBJ1-1
V: TRBV19
CDR3: CASSMDWDSTAFF

J: TRBJ1-1
V: TRBV20-1
CDR3: CSASGGVDTEAFF

J: TRBJ1-5
V: TRBV7-8
CDR3: CASSSKTGFNQLQHF

J: TRBJ1-1
V: TRBV6-5
CDR3: CASSSTQGNTEAFF

J: TRBJ1-2
V: TRBV21-1
CDR3: CASSKPPGQRDPYGYTF

J: TRBJ1-2
V: TRBV19
CDR3: CASSLGGPRYGYTF

J: TRBJ1-2
V: TRBV7-2
CDR3: CASSPGGSANYGYTF

J: TRBJ1-1
V: TRBV12-3/TRBV12-4
CDR3: CASSYGVAAFF

J: TRBJ1-2
V: TRBV30
CDR3: CAWSGVLGANYGYTF

J: TRBJ2-1
V: TRBV7-2
CDR3: CASSLGLAVSNEQFF

J: TRBJ2-3
V: TRBV7-2
CDR3: CASSSYTDTQYF

J: TRBJ1-4
V: TRBV19
CDR3: CASNTGYNEKLFF

J: TRBJ2-3
V: TRBV2
CDR3: CASRPGLVADTQYF

J: TRBJ1-2
V: TRBV5-6
CDR3: CASSVGESYGYTF

J: TRBJ2-3
V: TRBV7-9
CDR3: CASSFGTPSTDTQYF

J: TRBJ1-2
V: TRBV20-1
CDR3: CSARVPGTGVVGYTF

J: TRBJ2-2
V: TRBV20-1
CDR3: CSAKGRSPSGELFF

J: TRBJ1-1
V: TRBV12-3/TRBV12-4
CDR3: CASTLQGGTEAFF

J: TRBJ1-1
V: TRBV19
CDR3: CASTNTGQSEAFF

J: TRBJ1-2
V: TRBV5-6
CDR3: CASSSPSKDRDGYTF

J: TRBJ2-7
V: TRBV7-9
CDR3: CASSSASTYEQYF

J: TRBJ2-3
V: TRBV20-1
CDR3: CSAGGTGGTDTQYF

J: TRBJ1-5
V: TRBV15
CDR3: CATSREAGGSNQPQHF

J: TRBJ1-2
V: TRBV6-5
CDR3: CASSYTRDYGYTF

J: TRBJ1-2
V: TRBV5-1
CDR3: CASSMGDYGYTF

J: TRBJ1-5
V: TRBV6-1
CDR3: CASSDYRGGQPQHF

J: TRBJ1-1
V: TRBV15
CDR3: CATSSDSRGASAFF